The present entry profiles one T cell receptor (beta chain) with its context. Germline V CDR1 and CDR2: SGHRS, YFSETQ. The CDR3 runs 18 residues. V was pared by 0 bases and J by 0 bases, with 15 bases between. MiXCR, run by TCRdb on the 5' RACE reads, gives a single entry per CDR3 protein. The repertoire holds some 87,000 distinct CDR3 sequences, with around 10% as singletons. The data were taken from a study of early T cells in non-severe SARS-CoV-2 infection. V is TRBV5-1 and J is TRBJ1-4; D gene ambiguous. The sequenced material came from whole blood. This receptor was obtained from an adult who was a healthcare worker with PCR-confirmed SARS-CoV-2 infection or an uninfected control (not recorded which). The CDR3 region is CASSLAVLTAATNEKLFF. The DNA of the CDR3 is TGCGCCAGCAGCTTGGCGGTCTTAACAGCCGCAACTAATGAAAAACTGTTTTTT.